What follows is one TCR beta chain and its context. The sample comes from a study of T cell changes during pregnancy in multiple sclerosis. Trimming left V 2 bases short and J 1 base short, with 6 bases between. CDR3 length: 13 amino acids. Germline CDR1 and CDR2: SGHTA and FQGNSA. Sequencing used immunoSEQ multiplex PCR; TCRdb keeps in-frame clones, though not all of them. Among around 40,000 clones, about 90% were seen once, and the ten largest hold approximately 27%. The TCR was taken from a female donor with multiple sclerosis, enrolled in a pregnancy study. The chain is built from TRBV7-2 and TRBJ2-7; D is ambiguous. Specimen: CD8+ T cells from peripheral blood mononuclear cells, collected before pregnancy. CDR3 amino acids: CASSLSGSYEQYF. In DNA form, the CDR3 reads TGTGCCAGCAGCTTATCAGGATCCTACGAGCAGTACTTC. The entire variable domain, with the rest obtained from reference TRBV7-2 and TRBJ2-7, is as follows: GAGVSQSPSNKVTEKGKDVELRCDPISGHTALYWYRQSLGQGLEFLIYFQGNSAPDKSGLPSDRFSAERTGGSVSTLTIQRTQQEDSAVYLCASSLSGSYEQYFGPGTRLTVT.